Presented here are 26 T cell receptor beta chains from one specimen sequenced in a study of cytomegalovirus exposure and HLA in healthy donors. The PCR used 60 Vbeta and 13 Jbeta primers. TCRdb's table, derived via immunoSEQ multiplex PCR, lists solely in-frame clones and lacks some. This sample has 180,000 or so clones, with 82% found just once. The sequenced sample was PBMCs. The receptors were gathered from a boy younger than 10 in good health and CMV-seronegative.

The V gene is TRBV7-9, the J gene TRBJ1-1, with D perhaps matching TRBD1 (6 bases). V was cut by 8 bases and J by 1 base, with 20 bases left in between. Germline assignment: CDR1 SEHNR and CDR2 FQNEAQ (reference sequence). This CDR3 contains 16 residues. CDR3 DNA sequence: TGTGCCAGCGGGTACGGACCGGGACACCGGAACACTGAAGCTTTCTTT. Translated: CASGYGPGHRNTEAFF.

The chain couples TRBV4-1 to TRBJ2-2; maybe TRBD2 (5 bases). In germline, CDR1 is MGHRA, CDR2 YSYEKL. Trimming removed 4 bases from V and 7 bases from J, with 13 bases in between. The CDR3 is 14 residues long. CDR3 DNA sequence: TGCGCCAGCAGCCTGGAGCGGCTCTACGGGGAGCTGTTTTTT. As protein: CASSLERLYGELFF.

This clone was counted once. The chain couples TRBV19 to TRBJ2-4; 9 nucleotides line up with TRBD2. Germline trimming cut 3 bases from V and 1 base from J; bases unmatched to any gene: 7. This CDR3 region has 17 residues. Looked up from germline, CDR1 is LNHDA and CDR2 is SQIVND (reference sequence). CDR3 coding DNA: TGTGCCAGTAGTATGGGTGTGCTAGCGGGGGCCAAAAACATTCAGTACTTC. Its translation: CASSMGVLAGAKNIQYF. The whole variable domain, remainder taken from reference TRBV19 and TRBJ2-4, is DGGITQSPKYLFRKEGQNVTLSCEQNLNHDAMYWYRQDPGQGLRLIYYSQIVNDFQKGDIAEGYSVSREKKESFPLTVTSAQKNPTAFYLCASSMGVLAGAKNIQYFGAGTRLSVL.

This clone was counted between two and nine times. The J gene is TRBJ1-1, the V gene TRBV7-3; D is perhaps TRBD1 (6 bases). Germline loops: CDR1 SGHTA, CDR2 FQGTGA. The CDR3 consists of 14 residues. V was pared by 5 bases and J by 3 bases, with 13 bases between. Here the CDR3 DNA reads TGTGCCAGCAGCGTCTCAGGGGCGGACACTGAAGCTTTCTTT. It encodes CASSVSGADTEAFF.

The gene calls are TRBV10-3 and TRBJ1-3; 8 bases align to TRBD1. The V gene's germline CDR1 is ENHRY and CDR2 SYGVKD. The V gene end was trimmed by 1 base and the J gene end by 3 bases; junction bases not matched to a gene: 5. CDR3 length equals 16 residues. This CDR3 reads CAISEFNRGFGNTIYF. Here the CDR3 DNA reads TGTGCCATCAGTGAGTTTAACAGGGGGTTTGGAAACACCATATATTTT.

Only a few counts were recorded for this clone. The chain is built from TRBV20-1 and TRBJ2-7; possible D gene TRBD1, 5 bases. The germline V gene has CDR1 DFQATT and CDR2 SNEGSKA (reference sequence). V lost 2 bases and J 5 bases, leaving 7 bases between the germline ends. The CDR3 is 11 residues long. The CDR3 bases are TGCAGTGCTAGAACCAGGGACGAGCAGTACTTC. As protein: CSARTRDEQYF.

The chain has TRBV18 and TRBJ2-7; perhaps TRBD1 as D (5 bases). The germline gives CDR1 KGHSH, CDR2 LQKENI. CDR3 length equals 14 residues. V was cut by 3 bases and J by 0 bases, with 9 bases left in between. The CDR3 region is CASSPQGSSYEQYF. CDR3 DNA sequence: TGTGCCAGCTCACCCCAGGGAAGCTCCTACGAGCAGTACTTC.

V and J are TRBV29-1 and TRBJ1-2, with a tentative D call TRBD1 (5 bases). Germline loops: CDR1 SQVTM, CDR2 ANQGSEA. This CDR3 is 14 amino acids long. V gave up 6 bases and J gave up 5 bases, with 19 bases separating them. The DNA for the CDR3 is TGCAGCGTCGGGACTCCAATTGCGAAATATGGCTACACCTTC. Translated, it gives CSVGTPIAKYGYTF.

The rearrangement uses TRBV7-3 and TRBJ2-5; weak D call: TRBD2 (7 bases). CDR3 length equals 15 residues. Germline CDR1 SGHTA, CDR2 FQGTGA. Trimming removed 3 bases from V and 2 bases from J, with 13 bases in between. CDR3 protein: CASSLGGGVQETQYF. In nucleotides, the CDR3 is TGTGCCAGCAGCTTGGGGGGGGGCGTGCAAGAGACCCAGTACTTC.

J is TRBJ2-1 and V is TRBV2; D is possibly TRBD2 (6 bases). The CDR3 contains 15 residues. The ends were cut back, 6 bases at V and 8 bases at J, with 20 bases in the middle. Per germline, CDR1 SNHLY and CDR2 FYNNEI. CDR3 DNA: TGTGCCAGCAGGCTAGCGCCCGACGTTTGGCATGAGCAGTTCTTC. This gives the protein CASRLAPDVWHEQFF.

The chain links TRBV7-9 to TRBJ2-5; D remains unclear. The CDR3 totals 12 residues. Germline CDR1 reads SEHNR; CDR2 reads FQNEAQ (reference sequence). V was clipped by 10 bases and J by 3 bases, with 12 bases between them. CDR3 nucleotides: TGTGCCAACGAGAGGTGGGAAGAGACCCAGTACTTC. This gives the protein CANERWEETQYF.

The CDR3 DNA sequence: TGTGCCAGCAGAGAGCGGGAAGAGACCCAGTACTTC. Its protein is CASREREETQYF. V and J are TRBV2 and TRBJ2-5; tentatively, D is TRBD2 (6 bases). The CDR3 has 12 amino acids. Trimming took off 6 bases at V and 3 bases at J, with 8 bases between the two ends. Germline CDR1 SNHLY, CDR2 FYNNEI. Full variable domain (rest looked up from reference TRBV2 and TRBJ2-5): EPEVTQTPSHQVTQMGQEVILRCVPISNHLYFYWYRQILGQKVEFLVSFYNNEISEKSEIFDDQFSVERPDGSNFTLKIRSTKLEDSAMYFCASREREETQYFGPGTRLLVL.

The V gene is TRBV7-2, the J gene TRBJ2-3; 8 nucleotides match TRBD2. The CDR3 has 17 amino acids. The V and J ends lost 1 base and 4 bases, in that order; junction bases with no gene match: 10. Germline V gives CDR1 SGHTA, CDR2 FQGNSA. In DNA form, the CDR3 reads TGTGCCAGCAGCTTAGGATTGGCGGGGGGCCTGCCAGATACGCAGTATTTT. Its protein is CASSLGLAGGLPDTQYF.

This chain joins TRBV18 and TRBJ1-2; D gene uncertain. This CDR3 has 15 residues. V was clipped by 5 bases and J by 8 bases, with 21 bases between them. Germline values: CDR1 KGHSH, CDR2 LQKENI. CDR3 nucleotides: TGTGCCAGCTCAAACGGGAGTGGACCGCACCGGGGCTACACCTTC. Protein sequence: CASSNGSGPHRGYTF.

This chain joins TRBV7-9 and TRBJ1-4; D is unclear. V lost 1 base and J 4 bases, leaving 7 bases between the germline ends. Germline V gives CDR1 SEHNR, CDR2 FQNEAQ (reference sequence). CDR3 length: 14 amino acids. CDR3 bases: TGTGCCAGCAGCTTAGGCCCGGTTAATGAAAAACTGTTTTTT. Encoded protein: CASSLGPVNEKLFF. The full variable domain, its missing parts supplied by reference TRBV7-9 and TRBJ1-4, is DTGVSQNPRHKITKRGQNVTFRCDPISEHNRLYWYRQTLGQGPEFLTYFQNEAQLEKSRLLSDRFSAERPKGSFSTLEIQRTEQGDSAMYLCASSLGPVNEKLFFGSGTQLSVL.

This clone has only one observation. CDR3 region: CASSLRDISGNTIYF. As DNA, the CDR3 is TGTGCCAGCTCACTCAGGGACATCTCTGGAAACACCATATATTTT. This rearrangement joins TRBV18 to TRBJ1-3, with D possibly TRBD1 on 6 matching bases. This CDR3 spans 15 amino acids. Germline V gene data show CDR1 as KGHSH and CDR2 as LQKENI. V shed 4 bases and J shed 0 bases, with 10 bases lying between them.

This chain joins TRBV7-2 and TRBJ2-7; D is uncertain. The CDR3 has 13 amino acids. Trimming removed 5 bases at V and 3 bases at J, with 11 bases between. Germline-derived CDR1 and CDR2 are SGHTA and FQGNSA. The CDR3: CASSPRGGYEQYF. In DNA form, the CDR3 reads TGTGCCAGCAGCCCCCGCGGCGGCTACGAGCAGTACTTC.

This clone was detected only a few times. CDR3 sequence: CASSAASGIPYGYTF. Here the CDR3 DNA reads TGTGCCAGCAGCGCAGCCTCAGGGATCCCCTATGGCTACACCTTC. This chain links TRBV7-9 with TRBJ1-2, with TRBD1 as a possible D gene (5 bases). Per germline, CDR1 SEHNR and CDR2 FQNEAQ (reference sequence). The CDR3 length is 15 residues. V dropped 5 bases and J dropped 4 bases, with 17 bases sitting between them.

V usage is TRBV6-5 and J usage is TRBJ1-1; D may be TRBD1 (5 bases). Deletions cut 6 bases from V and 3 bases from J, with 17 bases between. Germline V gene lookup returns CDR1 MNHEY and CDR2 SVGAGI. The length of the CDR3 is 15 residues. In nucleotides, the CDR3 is TGTGCCAGCAGAAAAGCACCGGGACTGCACACTGAAGCTTTCTTT. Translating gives CASRKAPGLHTEAFF.

Here the CDR3 reads CASTRGPFANQPQHF. The CDR3 DNA sequence: TGTGCCAGCACCCGAGGCCCCTTCGCTAATCAGCCCCAGCATTTT. V and J are TRBV2 and TRBJ1-5; D is unresolved. Between the trimmed V and J ends, which lost 7 bases and 4 bases, there was a span of 17 bases. Germline lookup yields CDR1 SNHLY and CDR2 FYNNEI. The CDR3 length is 15 residues.

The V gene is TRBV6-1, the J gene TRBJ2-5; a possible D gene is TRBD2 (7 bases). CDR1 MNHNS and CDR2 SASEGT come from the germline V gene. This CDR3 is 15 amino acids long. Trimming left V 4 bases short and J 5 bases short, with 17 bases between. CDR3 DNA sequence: TGTGCCAGCAGTGCCCTAAGGGGGGGTGGGGAGACCCAGTACTTC. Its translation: CASSALRGGGETQYF.

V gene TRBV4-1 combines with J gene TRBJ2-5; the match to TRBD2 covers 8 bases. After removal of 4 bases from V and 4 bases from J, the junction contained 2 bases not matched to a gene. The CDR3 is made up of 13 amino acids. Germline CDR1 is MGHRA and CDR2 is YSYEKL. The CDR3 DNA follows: TGCGCCAGCAGCCTCCTAGCGGGAGAGACCCAGTACTTC. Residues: CASSLLAGETQYF.

This chain's CDR3 is CASSQDRGYGETQYF. The CDR3 coding sequence is TGCGCCAGCAGCCAAGATAGGGGATATGGAGAGACCCAGTACTTC. The gene calls are TRBV4-3 and TRBJ2-5; D may be TRBD1 (5 bases). The CDR3 has 15 amino acids. Germline V gives CDR1 LGHNA, CDR2 YSLEER. The germline V and J ends were trimmed by 0 bases and 4 bases, with 12 bases remaining between them.

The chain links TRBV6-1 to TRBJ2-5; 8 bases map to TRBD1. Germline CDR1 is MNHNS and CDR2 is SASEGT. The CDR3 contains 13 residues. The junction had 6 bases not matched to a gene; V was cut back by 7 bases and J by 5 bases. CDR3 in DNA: TGTGCCAGCAAGGCAGGGGGCGGGGAGACCCAGTACTTC. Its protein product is CASKAGGGETQYF.

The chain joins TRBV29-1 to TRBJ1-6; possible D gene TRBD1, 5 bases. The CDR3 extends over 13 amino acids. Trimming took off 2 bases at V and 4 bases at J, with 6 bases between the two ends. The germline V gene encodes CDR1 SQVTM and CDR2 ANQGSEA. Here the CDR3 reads CSVENRYNSPLHF. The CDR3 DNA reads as TGCAGCGTTGAAAACAGGTATAATTCACCCCTCCACTTT.

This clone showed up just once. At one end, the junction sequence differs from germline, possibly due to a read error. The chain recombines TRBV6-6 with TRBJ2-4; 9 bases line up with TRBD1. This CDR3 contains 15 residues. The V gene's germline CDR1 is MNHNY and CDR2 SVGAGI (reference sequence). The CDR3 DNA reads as TGTGCCAGCAGTGGGACAGGGTCGGGCAAAAACAGTCAGTACTTC. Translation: CASSGTGSGKNSQYF.